This TCR beta chain is from a study of T cells in Graves' hyperthyroidism and ophthalmopathy. RNA transcripts were the template for amplifying TCR beta CDR3 regions. HTBI primers were the set used in a first-round RT-PCR of the TCR CDR3. TCRdb redid the calling of the multiplex PCR reads with MiXCR, one entry per CDR3 protein. The repertoire consists of approximately 600,000 distinct CDR3 sequences, with more than 11% occurring once and the leading ten covering about 5.8%. The V segment lost 5 bases and the J segment 3 bases; nucleotides outside the gene matches: 15. The CDR3 extends over 18 amino acids. The V gene's germline CDR1 is SGHKS and CDR2 YYEKEE (reference sequence). This clonotype appeared many times. Patients aged 18 to 65 had newly diagnosed hyperthyroidism that had lasted under 2 months.

The rearrangement links TRBV5-5 to TRBJ1-5; TRBD1 matches 9 bases. The receptor was isolated from a woman in her twenties or thirties with Graves' hyperthyroidism that later progressed to Graves' ophthalmopathy. The sequencing input was blood. Here the CDR3 DNA reads TGTGCCAGCAGTGACGGACAGGGGAGGCTTGGTGACAATCAGCCCCAGCATTTT. Translation gives CASSDGQGRLGDNQPQHF.